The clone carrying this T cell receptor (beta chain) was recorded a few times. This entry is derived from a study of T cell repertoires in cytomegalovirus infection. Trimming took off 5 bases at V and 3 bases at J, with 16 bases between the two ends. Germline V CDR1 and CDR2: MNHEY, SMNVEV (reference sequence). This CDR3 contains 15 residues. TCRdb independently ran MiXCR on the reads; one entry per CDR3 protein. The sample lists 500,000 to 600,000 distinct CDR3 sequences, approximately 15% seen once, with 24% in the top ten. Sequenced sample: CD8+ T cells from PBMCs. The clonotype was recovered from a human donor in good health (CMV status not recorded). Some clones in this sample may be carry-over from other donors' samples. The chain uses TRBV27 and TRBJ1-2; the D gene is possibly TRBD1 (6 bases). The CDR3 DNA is TGTGCCAGCAGTAGTACAGGGTCCGTGGACTATGGCTACACCTTC. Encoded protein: CASSSTGSVDYGYTF.